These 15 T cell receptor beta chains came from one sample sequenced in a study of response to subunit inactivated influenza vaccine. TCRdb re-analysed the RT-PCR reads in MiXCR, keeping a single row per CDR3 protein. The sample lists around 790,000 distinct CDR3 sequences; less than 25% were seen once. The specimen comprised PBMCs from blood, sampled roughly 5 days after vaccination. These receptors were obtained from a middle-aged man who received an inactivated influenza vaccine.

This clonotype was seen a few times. The CDR3 sequence: CSVGLALTDTQYF. The CDR3 DNA is TGCAGCGTAGGACTAGCGCTGACAGATACGCAGTATTTT. The chain carries TRBV29-1 and TRBJ2-3, with TRBD2 identical over 9 bases. The trim removed 6 bases at V and 3 bases at J, leaving 4 bases unmatched. The germline V gene encodes CDR1 SQVTM and CDR2 ANQGSEA. The CDR3 loop spans 13 amino acids.

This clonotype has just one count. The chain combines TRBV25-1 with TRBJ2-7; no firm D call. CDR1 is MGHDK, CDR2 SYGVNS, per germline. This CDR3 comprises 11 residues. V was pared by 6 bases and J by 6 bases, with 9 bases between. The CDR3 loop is CASRRSVEQYF. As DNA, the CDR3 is TGTGCCAGCAGGCGGTCTGTCGAGCAGTACTTC.

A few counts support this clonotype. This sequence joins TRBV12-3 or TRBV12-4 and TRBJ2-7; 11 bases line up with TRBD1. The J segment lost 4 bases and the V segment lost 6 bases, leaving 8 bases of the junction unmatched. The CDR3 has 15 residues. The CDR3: CASSTRDRGDYEQYF. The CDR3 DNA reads TGTGCCAGCAGCACCCGGGACAGGGGGGATTACGAGCAGTACTTC.

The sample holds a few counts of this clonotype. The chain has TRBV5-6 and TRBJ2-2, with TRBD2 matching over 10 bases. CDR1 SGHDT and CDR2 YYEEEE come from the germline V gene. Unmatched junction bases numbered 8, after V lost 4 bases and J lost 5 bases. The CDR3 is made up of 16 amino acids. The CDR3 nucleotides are TGTGCCAGCAGCCCTAGAGCGGGGGGGCTTACCGGGGAGCTGTTTTTT. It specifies CASSPRAGGLTGELFF.

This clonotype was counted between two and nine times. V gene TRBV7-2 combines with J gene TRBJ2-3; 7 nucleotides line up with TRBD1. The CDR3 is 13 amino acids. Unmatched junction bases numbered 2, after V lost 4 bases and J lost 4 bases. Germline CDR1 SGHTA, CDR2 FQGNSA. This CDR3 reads CASSSDRADTQYF. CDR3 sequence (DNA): TGTGCCAGCAGCTCCGACAGGGCAGATACGCAGTATTTT.

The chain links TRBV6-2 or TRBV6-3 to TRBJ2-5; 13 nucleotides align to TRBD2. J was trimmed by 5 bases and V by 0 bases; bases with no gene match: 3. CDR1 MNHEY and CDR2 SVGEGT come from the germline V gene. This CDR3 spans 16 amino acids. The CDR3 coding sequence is TGTGCCAGCAGTTACTCCCCACTAGCGGGGGGGGAGACCCAGTACTTC. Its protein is CASSYSPLAGGETQYF.

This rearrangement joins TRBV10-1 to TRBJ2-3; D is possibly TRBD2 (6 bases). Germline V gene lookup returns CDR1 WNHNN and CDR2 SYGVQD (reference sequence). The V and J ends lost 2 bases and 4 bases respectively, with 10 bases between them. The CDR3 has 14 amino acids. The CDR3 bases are TGCGCCAGCAGTGAGGAAGGAGGGCCAGATACGCAGTATTTT. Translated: CASSEEGGPDTQYF.

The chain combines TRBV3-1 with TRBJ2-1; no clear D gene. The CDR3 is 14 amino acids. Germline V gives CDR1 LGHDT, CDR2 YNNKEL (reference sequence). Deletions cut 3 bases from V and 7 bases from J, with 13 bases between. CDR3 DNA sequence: TGTGCCAGCAGCCAGGATCCCGCTAGAAATGAGCAGTTCTTC. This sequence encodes CASSQDPARNEQFF.

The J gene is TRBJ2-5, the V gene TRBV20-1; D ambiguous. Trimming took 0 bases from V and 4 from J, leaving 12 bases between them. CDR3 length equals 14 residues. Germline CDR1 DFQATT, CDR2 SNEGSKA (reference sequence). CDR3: CSAREFGLGETQYF. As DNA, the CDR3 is TGCAGTGCTAGAGAATTTGGCCTAGGAGAGACCCAGTACTTC.

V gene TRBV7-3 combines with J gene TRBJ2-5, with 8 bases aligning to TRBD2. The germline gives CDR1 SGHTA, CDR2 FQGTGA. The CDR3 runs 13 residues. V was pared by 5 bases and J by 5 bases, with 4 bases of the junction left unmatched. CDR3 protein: CASSPGTRETQYF. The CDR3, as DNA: TGTGCCAGCAGCCCCGGGACTAGGGAGACCCAGTACTTC.

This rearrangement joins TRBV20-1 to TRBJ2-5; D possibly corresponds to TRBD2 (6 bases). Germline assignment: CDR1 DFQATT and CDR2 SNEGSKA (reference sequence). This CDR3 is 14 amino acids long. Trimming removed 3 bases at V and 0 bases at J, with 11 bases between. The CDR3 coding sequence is TGCAGTGCTAGCGGAGGGAAGTACCAAGAGACCCAGTACTTC. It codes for CSASGGKYQETQYF.

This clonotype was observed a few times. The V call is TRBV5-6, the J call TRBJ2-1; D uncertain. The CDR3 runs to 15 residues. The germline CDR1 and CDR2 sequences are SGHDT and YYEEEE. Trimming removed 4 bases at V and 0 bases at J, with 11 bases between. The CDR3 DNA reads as TGTGCCAGCAGCAGAGGACCTAACTCCTACAATGAGCAGTTCTTC. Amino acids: CASSRGPNSYNEQFF.

CDR3 in amino acids: CSARDPTGVGTEAFF. As DNA, the CDR3 is TGCAGTGCTAGAGATCCGACAGGGGTTGGCACTGAAGCTTTCTTT. The rearrangement uses TRBV20-1 and TRBJ1-1; 8 nucleotides match TRBD1. The CDR3 spans 15 residues. Germline values: CDR1 DFQATT, CDR2 SNEGSKA (reference sequence). The ends lost 0 bases at V and 4 bases at J; junction bases unmatched: 7.

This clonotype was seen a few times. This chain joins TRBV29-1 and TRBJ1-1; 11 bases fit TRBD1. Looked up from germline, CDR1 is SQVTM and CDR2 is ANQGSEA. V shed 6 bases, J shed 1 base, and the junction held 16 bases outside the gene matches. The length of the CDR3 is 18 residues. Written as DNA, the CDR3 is TGCAGCGTGGATGCGCATACTTCTGGACAGGGGGCGAACACTGAAGCTTTCTTT. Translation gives CSVDAHTSGQGANTEAFF.

Here the CDR3 reads CSARGPGGGLLAKNIQYF. CDR3 sequence (DNA): TGCAGTGCTAGAGGGCCCGGCGGGGGACTCCTCGCCAAAAACATTCAGTACTTC. The chain combines TRBV20-1 with TRBJ2-4; TRBD2 agrees at 7 bases. J gave up 1 base and V 1 base, and 13 bases lay outside the gene matches. The length of the CDR3 is 18 residues. Germline V lookup: CDR1 DFQATT, CDR2 SNEGSKA (reference sequence).